The 9 T cell receptor beta chains below were found in one sample sequenced in a study of blood T cell repertoires in COVID-19. Assay used: immunoSEQ multiplex PCR; TCRdb lists only in-frame clones, some missing. The sample includes a few hundred thousand clones, 85% to 90% seen only once; the top ten take around 1.1%. The sequenced material came from PBMCs or T cells enriched from blood (not recorded which). Receptor source: a man aged 30 to 45 who had recovered from COVID-19.

The J gene is TRBJ2-7, the V gene TRBV28; 11 nucleotides agree with TRBD1. CDR3 length equals 13 residues. Germline V gene lookup returns CDR1 MDHEN and CDR2 SYDVKM. J gave up 6 bases and V 8 bases, and 6 bases lay outside the gene matches. The CDR3 nucleotides read TGTGCCAGCGGAGCTGGGACAGGGGGCGAGCAGTACTTC. Its protein is CASGAGTGGEQYF.

The gene calls are TRBV27 and TRBJ2-7; 7 nucleotides line up with TRBD2. CDR3 length: 16 amino acids. V shed 5 bases, J shed 5 bases, and the junction held 15 bases outside the gene matches. Germline CDR1 MNHEY, CDR2 SMNVEV (reference sequence). DNA for the CDR3: TGTGCCAGCAGTCCTGCCCGAGTGGGAGGGTTCCACGAGCAGTACTTC. This translates into CASSPARVGGFHEQYF.

This clone came up many times. This chain uses TRBV27 with TRBJ1-5; D ambiguous. There are 14 residues in the CDR3. Germline CDR1 is MNHEY and CDR2 is SMNVEV (reference sequence). Trimming pared 7 bases from V and 0 bases from J, leaving 10 bases between. In DNA form, the CDR3 reads TGTGCCAGCATGAGGCCCTATAGCAATCAGCCCCAGCATTTT. Translating gives CASMRPYSNQPQHF.

The rearrangement joins TRBV19 to TRBJ1-6; tentatively, D is TRBD1 (6 bases). This CDR3 has 16 amino acids. V gave up 6 bases and J gave up 0 bases, with 12 bases separating them. Germline CDR1 reads LNHDA; CDR2 reads SQIVND (reference sequence). For the CDR3, the DNA is TGTGCCAGTAGAGGGGGGGCGACCTCCTATAATTCACCCCTCCACTTT. Translated: CASRGGATSYNSPLHF.

The chain couples TRBV10-2 to TRBJ2-7; 11 bases match TRBD2. With 4 bases clipped from V and 4 bases from J, the junction kept 15 bases outside the gene matches. CDR3 length: 18 residues. Germline lookup yields CDR1 WSHSY and CDR2 SAAADI. CDR3 protein: CASSVLRELAGDFYEQYF. The CDR3 nucleotides are TGCGCCAGCAGTGTATTGAGGGAACTAGCGGGAGATTTTTACGAGCAGTACTTC.

Points on this clone: Other nucleotide sequences from this sample produce the same CDR3. The V call is TRBV28, the J call TRBJ2-3; 7 bases match TRBD2. With V trimmed by 5 bases and J by 0 bases, 11 bases remained unmatched. The V gene's germline CDR1 is MDHEN and CDR2 SYDVKM. The length of the CDR3 is 17 residues. The CDR3 DNA follows: TGTGCCAGCAGTCCTCCAAGTGGCGGGGGAAGCACAGATACGCAGTATTTT. Protein: CASSPPSGGGSTDTQYF. Combining the CDR3 with reference TRBV28 and TRBJ2-3 gives the whole variable domain DVKVTQSSRYLVKRTGEKVFLECVQDMDHENMFWYRQDPGLGLRLIYFSYDVKMKEKGDIPEGYSVSREKKERFSLILESASTNQTSMYLCASSPPSGGGSTDTQYFGPGTRLTVL.

The chain uses TRBV6-5 and TRBJ2-7; 7 nucleotides match TRBD2. The CDR3 is 13 amino acids. Per the germline V gene, CDR1 is MNHEY and CDR2 is SVGAGI. The junction had 7 bases not matched to a gene; V was cut back by 4 bases and J by 7 bases. CDR3 coding DNA: TGTGCCAGCAGTTCCCATACCGGGGGGGAGCAGTACTTC. This sequence encodes CASSSHTGGEQYF.

With respect to this clone: One end of the junction is discordant with germline, which a read error may explain. J is TRBJ1-6 and V is TRBV30; 10 positions agree with TRBD1. The CDR3 has 13 amino acids. Germline CDR1 GTSNPN, CDR2 SVGIG (reference sequence). The CDR3 is CARRQGADSPLHF. The CDR3 nucleotides are TGTGCCCGGAGACAGGGGGCCGATTCACCCCTCCACTTT.

V gene TRBV24-1 combines with J gene TRBJ2-1; no clear D gene. V shed 5 bases and J shed 10 bases, with 17 bases lying between them. This CDR3 is 14 amino acids long. Germline CDR1 reads KGHDR; CDR2 reads SFDVKD. The CDR3 sequence: CATSAGVVAGEQFF. The CDR3, as DNA: TGTGCCACCAGTGCCGGCGTGGTGGCAGGCGAGCAGTTCTTC.